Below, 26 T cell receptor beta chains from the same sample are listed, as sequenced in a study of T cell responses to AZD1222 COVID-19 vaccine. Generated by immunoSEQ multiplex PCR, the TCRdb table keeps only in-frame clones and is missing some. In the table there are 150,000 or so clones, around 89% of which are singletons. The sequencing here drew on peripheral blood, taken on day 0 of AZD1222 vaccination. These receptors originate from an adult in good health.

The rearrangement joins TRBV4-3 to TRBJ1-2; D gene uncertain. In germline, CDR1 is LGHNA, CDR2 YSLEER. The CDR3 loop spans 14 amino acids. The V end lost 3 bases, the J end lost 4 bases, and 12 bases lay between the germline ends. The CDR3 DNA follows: TGCGCCAGCAGCCAGGACTCCTTAGGCTATGGCTACACCTTC. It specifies CASSQDSLGYGYTF.

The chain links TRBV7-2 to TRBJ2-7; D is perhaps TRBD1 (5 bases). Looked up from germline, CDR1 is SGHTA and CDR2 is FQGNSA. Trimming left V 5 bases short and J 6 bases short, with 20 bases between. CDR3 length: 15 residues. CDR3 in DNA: TGTGCCAGCAGCCCTGGGGAAAGGGGATATCGCGAGCAGTACTTC. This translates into CASSPGERGYREQYF.

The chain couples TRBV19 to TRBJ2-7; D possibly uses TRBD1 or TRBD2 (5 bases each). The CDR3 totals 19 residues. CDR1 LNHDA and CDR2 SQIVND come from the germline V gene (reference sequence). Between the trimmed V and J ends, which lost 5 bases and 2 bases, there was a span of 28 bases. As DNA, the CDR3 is TGTGCCAGTAGTCTCCGCCCTGGGGACGCCCTGGGTACACCCTACGAGCAGTACTTC. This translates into CASSLRPGDALGTPYEQYF.

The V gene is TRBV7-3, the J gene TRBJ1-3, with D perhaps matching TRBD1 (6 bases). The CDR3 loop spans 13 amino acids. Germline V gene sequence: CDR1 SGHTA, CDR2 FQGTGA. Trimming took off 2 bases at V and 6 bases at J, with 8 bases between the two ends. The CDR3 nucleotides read TGTGCCAGCAGCTTAGGGGGGCTAAACACCATATATTTT. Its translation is CASSLGGLNTIYF.

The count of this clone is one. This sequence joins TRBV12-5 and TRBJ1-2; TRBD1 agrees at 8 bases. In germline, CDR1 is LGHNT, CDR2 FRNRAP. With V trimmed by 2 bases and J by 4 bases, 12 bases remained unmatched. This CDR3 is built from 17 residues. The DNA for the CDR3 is TGTGCTAGTGGTTTGCCTATCCGGTTCAGGGGGCTCTATGGCTACACCTTC. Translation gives CASGLPIRFRGLYGYTF.

Written as DNA, the CDR3 is TGTGCCAGCAGCCCGGGGGGGGCTGGGGCCAACGTCCTGACTTTC. Its protein product is CASSPGGAGANVLTF. The chain joins TRBV5-4 to TRBJ2-6; 8 positions agree with TRBD2. J was trimmed by 2 bases and V by 4 bases; bases with no gene match: 2. This CDR3 contains 15 residues. Looked up from germline, CDR1 is SGHNT and CDR2 is YYREEE (reference sequence).

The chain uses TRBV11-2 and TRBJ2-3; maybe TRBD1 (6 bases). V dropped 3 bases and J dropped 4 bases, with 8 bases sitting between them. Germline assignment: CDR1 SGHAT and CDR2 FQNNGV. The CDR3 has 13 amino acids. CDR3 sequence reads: CASSFKGADTQYF. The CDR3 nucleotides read TGTGCCAGCAGCTTCAAGGGGGCAGATACGCAGTATTTT.

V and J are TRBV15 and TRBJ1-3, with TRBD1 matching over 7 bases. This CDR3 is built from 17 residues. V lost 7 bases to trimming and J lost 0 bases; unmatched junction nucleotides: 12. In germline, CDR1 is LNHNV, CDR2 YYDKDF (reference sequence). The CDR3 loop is CATILSTGCSSGNTIYF. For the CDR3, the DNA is TGTGCCACCATATTGTCGACAGGGTGCAGCTCTGGAAACACCATATATTTT.

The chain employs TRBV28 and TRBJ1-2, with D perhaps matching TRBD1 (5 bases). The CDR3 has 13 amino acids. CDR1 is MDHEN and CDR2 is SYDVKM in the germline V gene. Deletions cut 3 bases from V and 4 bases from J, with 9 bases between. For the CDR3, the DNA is TGTGCCAGCAGTTTTACTGGGGGCTATGGCTACACCTTC. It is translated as CASSFTGGYGYTF.

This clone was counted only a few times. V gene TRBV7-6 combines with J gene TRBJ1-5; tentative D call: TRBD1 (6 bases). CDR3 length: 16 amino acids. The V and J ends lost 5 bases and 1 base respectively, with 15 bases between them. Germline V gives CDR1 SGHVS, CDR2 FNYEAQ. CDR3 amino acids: CASSRENRESNQPQHF. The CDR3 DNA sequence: TGTGCCAGCAGCCGGGAAAACAGGGAGAGCAATCAGCCCCAGCATTTT.

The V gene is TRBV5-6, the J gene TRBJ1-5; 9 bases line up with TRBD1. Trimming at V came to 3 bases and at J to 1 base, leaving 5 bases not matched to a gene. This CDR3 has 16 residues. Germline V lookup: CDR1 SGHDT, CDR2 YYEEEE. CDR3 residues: CASSSGTGISNQPQHF. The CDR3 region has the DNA TGTGCCAGCAGCTCGGGGACAGGGATAAGCAATCAGCCCCAGCATTTT.

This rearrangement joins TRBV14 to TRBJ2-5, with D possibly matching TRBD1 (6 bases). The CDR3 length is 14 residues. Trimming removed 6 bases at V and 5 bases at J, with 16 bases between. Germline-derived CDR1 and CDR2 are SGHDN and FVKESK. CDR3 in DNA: TGTGCCAGCAGTCGGAGACAGGCTGGGGAGACCCAGTACTTC. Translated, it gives CASSRRQAGETQYF.

CDR3 sequence: CASIGRRYTGELFF. CDR3 nucleotides: TGTGCCAGCATTGGCAGACGATACACCGGGGAGCTGTTTTTT. The chain has TRBV2 and TRBJ2-2; D is ambiguous. The V end lost 7 bases, the J end lost 3 bases, and 12 bases lay between the germline ends. Germline V gives CDR1 SNHLY, CDR2 FYNNEI. CDR3 length: 14 amino acids.

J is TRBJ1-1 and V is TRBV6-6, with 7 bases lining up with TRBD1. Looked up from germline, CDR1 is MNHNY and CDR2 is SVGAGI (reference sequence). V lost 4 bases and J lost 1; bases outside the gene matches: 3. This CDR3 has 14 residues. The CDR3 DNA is TGTGCCAGCAGTTTGACAGGGCCGAACACTGAAGCTTTCTTT. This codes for CASSLTGPNTEAFF.

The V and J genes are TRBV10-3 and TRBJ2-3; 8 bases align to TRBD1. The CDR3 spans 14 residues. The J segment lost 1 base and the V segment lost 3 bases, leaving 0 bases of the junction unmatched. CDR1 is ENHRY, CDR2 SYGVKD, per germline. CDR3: CAISEQGGTDTQYF. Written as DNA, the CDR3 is TGTGCCATCAGTGAACAGGGGGGCACAGATACGCAGTATTTT.

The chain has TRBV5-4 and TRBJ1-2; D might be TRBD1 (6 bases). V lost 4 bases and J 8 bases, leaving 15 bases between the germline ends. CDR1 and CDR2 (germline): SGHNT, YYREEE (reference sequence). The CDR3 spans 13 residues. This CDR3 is CASSQNREAGYTF. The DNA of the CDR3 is TGTGCCAGCAGCCAAAACAGGGAGGCGGGCTACACCTTC.

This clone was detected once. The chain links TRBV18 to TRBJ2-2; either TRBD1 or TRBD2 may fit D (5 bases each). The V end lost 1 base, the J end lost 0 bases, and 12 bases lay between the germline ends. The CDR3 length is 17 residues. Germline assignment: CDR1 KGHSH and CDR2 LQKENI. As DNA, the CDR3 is TGTGCCAGCTCACCACGAGGGCAGGGAGCGAACACCGGGGAGCTGTTTTTT. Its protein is CASSPRGQGANTGELFF.

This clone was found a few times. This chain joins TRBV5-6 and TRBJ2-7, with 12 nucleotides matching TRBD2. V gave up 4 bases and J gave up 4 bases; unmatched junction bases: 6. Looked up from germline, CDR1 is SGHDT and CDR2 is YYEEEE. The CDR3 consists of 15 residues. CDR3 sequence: CASSLGLAGKYEQYF. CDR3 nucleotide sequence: TGTGCCAGCAGCCTCGGACTAGCGGGGAAGTACGAGCAGTACTTC. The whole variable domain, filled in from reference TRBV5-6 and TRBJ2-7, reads DAGVTQSPTHLIKTRGQQVTLRCSPKSGHDTVSWYQQALGQGPQFIFQYYEEEERQRGNFPDRFSGHQFPNYSSELNVNALLLGDSALYLCASSLGLAGKYEQYFGPGTRLTVT.

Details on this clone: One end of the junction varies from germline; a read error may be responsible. CDR3 protein: CASRLGVNTEAFF. CDR3 in DNA: TGCGCCAGCAGATTGGGGGTGAACACTGAAGCTTTCTTT. This chain uses TRBV5-1 with TRBJ1-1; maybe TRBD1 (5 bases). The CDR3 is made up of 13 amino acids. Germline V gene lookup returns CDR1 SGHRS and CDR2 YFSETQ.

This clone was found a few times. In DNA form, the CDR3 reads TGCAGCGTTGTGCCGGGTGCCCACGAGCAGTACTTC. As protein: CSVVPGAHEQYF. V usage is TRBV29-1 and J usage is TRBJ2-7; D unresolved. Trimming removed 4 bases at V and 5 bases at J, with 12 bases between. The CDR3 is made up of 12 amino acids. Germline V lookup: CDR1 SQVTM, CDR2 ANQGSEA.

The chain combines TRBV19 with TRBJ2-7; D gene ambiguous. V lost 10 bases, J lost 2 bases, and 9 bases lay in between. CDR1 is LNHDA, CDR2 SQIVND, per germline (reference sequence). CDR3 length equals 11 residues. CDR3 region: CATTDTYEQYF. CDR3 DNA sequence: TGTGCCACCACGGATACCTACGAGCAGTACTTC.

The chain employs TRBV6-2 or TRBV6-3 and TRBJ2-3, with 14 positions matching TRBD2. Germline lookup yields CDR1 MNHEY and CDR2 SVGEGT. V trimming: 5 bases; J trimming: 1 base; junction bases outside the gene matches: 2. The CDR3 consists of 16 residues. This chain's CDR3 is CASSPTSGGGTDTQYF. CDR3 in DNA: TGTGCCAGCAGTCCGACTAGCGGGGGGGGCACAGATACGCAGTATTTT.

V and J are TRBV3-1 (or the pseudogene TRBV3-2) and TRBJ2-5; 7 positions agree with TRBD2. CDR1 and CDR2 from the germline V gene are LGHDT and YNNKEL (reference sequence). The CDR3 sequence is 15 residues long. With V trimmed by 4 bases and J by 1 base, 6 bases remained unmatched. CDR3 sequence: CASSPSLAAQETQYF. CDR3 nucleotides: TGTGCCAGCAGCCCCAGTCTAGCGGCCCAAGAGACCCAGTACTTC.

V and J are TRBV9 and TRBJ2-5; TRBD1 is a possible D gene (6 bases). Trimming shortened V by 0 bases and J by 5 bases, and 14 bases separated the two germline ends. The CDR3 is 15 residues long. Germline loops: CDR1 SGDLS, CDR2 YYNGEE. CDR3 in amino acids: CASSVGSTGSETQYF. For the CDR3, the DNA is TGTGCCAGCAGCGTAGGTAGCACAGGGTCGGAGACCCAGTACTTC.

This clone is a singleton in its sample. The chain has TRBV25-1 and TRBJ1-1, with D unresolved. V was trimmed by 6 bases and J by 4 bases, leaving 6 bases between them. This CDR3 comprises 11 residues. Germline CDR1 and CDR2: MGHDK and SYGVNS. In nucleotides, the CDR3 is TGTGCCAGCAGAAGGAGCACTGAAGCTTTCTTT. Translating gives CASRRSTEAFF.

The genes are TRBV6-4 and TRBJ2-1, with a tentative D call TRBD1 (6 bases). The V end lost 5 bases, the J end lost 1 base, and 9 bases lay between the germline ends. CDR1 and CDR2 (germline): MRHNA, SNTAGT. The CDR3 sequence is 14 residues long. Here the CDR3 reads CASSQGQSYNEQFF. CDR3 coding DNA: TGTGCCAGCAGTCAGGGGCAATCCTACAATGAGCAGTTCTTC.